The subject of this entry is one TCR beta chain. This sample was included in a study of T cell responses to AZD1222 COVID-19 vaccine. TCRdb's copy holds only in-frame clones and misses some; the assay was immunoSEQ multiplex PCR. The sample yields tens of thousands of clones, 85% to 90% seen once. The CDR3 is 16 residues long. The V gene's germline CDR1 is MDHEN and CDR2 SYDVKM. V gave up 3 bases and J gave up 7 bases; unmatched junction bases: 10. J is TRBJ1-5 and V is TRBV28; 9 nucleotides match TRBD1. The sequence derives from an adult in good health. This material consisted of peripheral blood, taken on day 0 of AZD1222 vaccination. CDR3 DNA sequence: TGTGCCAGCAGTTTTATAGGGACAGGGTCCGGCCAGCCCCAGCATTTT. This codes for CASSFIGTGSGQPQHF.